This entry lists 32 T cell receptor beta chains sequenced from one sample in a study of T cells in Graves' hyperthyroidism and ophthalmopathy. Amplification yielded TCR beta CDR3 regions, with RNA transcripts as the source. A first-round RT-PCR of the TCR CDR3 used the HTBI primer set. TCRdb used MiXCR to reprocess the multiplex PCR reads, holding one entry per CDR3 protein. The sample lists fewer than 800,000 distinct CDR3 sequences, less than 20% occurring once. Input material: blood. These receptor sequences come from a man aged 18 to 35 with Graves' hyperthyroidism.

In this sample, this clonotype turned up many times. The V gene is TRBV3-1, the J gene TRBJ1-1; D unresolved. The V end lost 0 bases, the J end lost 3 bases, and 14 bases lay between the germline ends. CDR3 length: 16 residues. CDR1 is LGHDT, CDR2 YNNKEL, per germline (reference sequence). CDR3 region: CASSQDPGSGYTEAFF. DNA of the CDR3: TGTGCCAGCAGCCAAGATCCGGGGTCGGGGTACACTGAAGCTTTCTTT.

This clonotype was seen more than once but under ten times. V and J are TRBV28 and TRBJ2-7; D is ambiguous. The CDR3 loop spans 15 amino acids. Germline V gene lookup returns CDR1 MDHEN and CDR2 SYDVKM. V shed 4 bases and J shed 2 bases, with 15 bases lying between them. The CDR3 here is CASSSPIMAPYEQYF. The CDR3 nucleotides are TGTGCCAGCAGTTCCCCAATTATGGCTCCCTACGAGCAGTACTTC.

DNA of the CDR3: TGTGCCAGCAGCTCCGGACCCCCCTACAATGAGCAGTTCTTC. Translated: CASSSGPPYNEQFF. The chain is built from TRBV5-4 and TRBJ2-1, with no clear D. The V and J ends lost 3 bases and 2 bases respectively, with 9 bases between them. The germline CDR1 and CDR2 sequences are SGHNT and YYREEE (reference sequence). The CDR3 contains 14 residues.

V and J are TRBV20-1 and TRBJ2-1, with D possibly being TRBD2 (6 bases). The CDR3 runs to 14 residues. From germline, CDR1 is DFQATT and CDR2 SNEGSKA (reference sequence). Trimming pared 0 bases from V and 5 bases from J, leaving 11 bases between. In DNA form, the CDR3 reads TGCAGTGCTAGAGATTGGCGGGGAAACAATGAGCAGTTCTTC. This codes for CSARDWRGNNEQFF.

The gene calls are TRBV5-1 and TRBJ2-5; perhaps D is TRBD1 or TRBD2 (5 bases each). Germline V gene data show CDR1 as SGHRS and CDR2 as YFSETQ. CDR3 size: 14 residues. The V gene lost 4 bases and the J gene lost 5 bases, with 15 bases spanning the gap. The CDR3 DNA sequence: TGCGCCAGCAGCAGGGACCTCCAGGGCGAGACCCAGTACTTC. As protein: CASSRDLQGETQYF.

This clonotype was counted ten times or more. This sequence joins TRBV7-2 and TRBJ2-3, with D unresolved. With 6 bases removed from V and 3 bases from J, the gap between germline ends came to 4 bases. This CDR3 contains 11 residues. CDR1 is SGHTA and CDR2 is FQGNSA in the germline V gene. CDR3 sequence (DNA): TGTGCCAGCAGTATGACAGATACGCAGTATTTT. Translation: CASSMTDTQYF.

This clonotype was seen ten or more times. V is TRBV7-8 and J is TRBJ1-1; the D is unclear. CDR1 is SGHVS and CDR2 is FQNEAQ in the germline V gene. The ends were cut back, 1 base at V and 1 base at J, with 10 bases in the middle. CDR3 length: 15 amino acids. The CDR3 region has the DNA TGTGCCAGCAGCTTAGTATTTCAACAGAACACTGAAGCTTTCTTT. It yields the protein CASSLVFQQNTEAFF.

There are many counts of this clonotype. The genes are TRBV12-5 and TRBJ2-7; 8 bases fit TRBD1. Trimming at V came to 6 bases and at J to 2 bases, leaving 3 bases not matched to a gene. Germline V gives CDR1 LGHNT, CDR2 FRNRAP. The CDR3 extends over 13 amino acids. The CDR3 spells CASGRTGTYEQYF. The CDR3 DNA reads as TGTGCTAGTGGCAGGACAGGGACCTACGAGCAGTACTTC.

In its sample, this clonotype was seen a few times. This sequence joins TRBV20-1 and TRBJ2-1; perhaps TRBD2 as D (6 bases). The V end was cut by 5 bases, the J end by 1 base, with 24 bases between. CDR1 is DFQATT and CDR2 is SNEGSKA in the germline V gene (reference sequence). This CDR3 region has 18 residues. The CDR3 sequence: CSAGKIFWRESSYNEQFF. The CDR3 bases are TGCAGTGCTGGTAAGATTTTCTGGAGGGAGTCGTCCTACAATGAGCAGTTCTTC.

Details on this clonotype: This may come from a read error, since a much larger clone is one base off. This sequence joins TRBV27 and TRBJ1-5; tentatively, D is TRBD1 (5 bases). The CDR3 runs 13 residues. Per the germline V gene, CDR1 is MNHEY and CDR2 is SMNVEV (reference sequence). CDR3 residues: CASSYDSLQRQHF. The DNA for the CDR3 is TGTGCCAGCAGTTATGACAGTCTTCAGCGCCAGCATTTT.

The rearrangement links TRBV30 to TRBJ2-7, with a weak D call TRBD2 (6 bases). There are 13 residues in the CDR3. V gave up 4 bases and J gave up 0 bases, with 10 bases separating them. CDR1 and CDR2 (germline): GTSNPN, SVGIG (reference sequence). CDR3 DNA: TGTGCCTGGAAAGAGGAGGGCTCCTACGAGCAGTACTTC. Protein sequence: CAWKEEGSYEQYF.

This clonotype was detected many times. This sequence joins TRBV29-1 and TRBJ2-7; 11 bases line up with TRBD2. Germline-derived CDR1 and CDR2 are SQVTM and ANQGSEA. The J segment lost 3 bases and the V segment lost 7 bases, leaving 5 bases of the junction unmatched. The CDR3 spans 13 residues. The CDR3 loop is CSALAGGYYEQYF. The CDR3 coding sequence is TGCAGCGCGCTAGCGGGAGGTTACTACGAGCAGTACTTC.

V and J are TRBV2 and TRBJ2-5; D unclear. CDR1 and CDR2 from the germline V gene are SNHLY and FYNNEI. Trimming left V 7 bases short and J 1 base short, with 7 bases between. The CDR3 runs to 12 residues. Here the CDR3 reads CASNIPQETQYF. The CDR3 DNA reads as TGTGCCAGCAACATCCCCCAAGAGACCCAGTACTTC.

The rearrangement joins TRBV5-8 to TRBJ2-1; D gene ambiguous. This CDR3 has 13 residues. The germline V gene encodes CDR1 SGHTS and CDR2 YDEGEE. Trimming removed 1 base from V and 7 bases from J, with 9 bases in between. The CDR3, as DNA: TGTGCCAGCAGCTTGAGGGCCCGGAATGAGCAGTTCTTC. Its translation: CASSLRARNEQFF.

This clonotype was seen only a few times. The chain employs TRBV20-1 and TRBJ2-1, with a tentative D call TRBD2 (7 bases). CDR1 and CDR2 (germline): DFQATT, SNEGSKA (reference sequence). The V end was cut by 0 bases, the J end by 7 bases, with 22 bases between. CDR3 length: 17 amino acids. The CDR3 bases are TGCAGTGCTAGAGATAAGGGGGAGGGCCATCCAAATAATGAGCAGTTCTTC. Encoded protein: CSARDKGEGHPNNEQFF.

The table lists this clonotype with many counts. The chain links TRBV28 to TRBJ2-1; TRBD2 matches at 12 bases. The V segment lost 8 bases and the J segment 7 bases; nucleotides outside the gene matches: 3. The V gene's germline CDR1 is MDHEN and CDR2 SYDVKM. This CDR3 comprises 13 residues. DNA of the CDR3: TGTGCCAGCTTTCTAGCGGGAGGGAATGAGCAGTTCTTC. Translation: CASFLAGGNEQFF.

The chain employs TRBV5-8 and TRBJ2-7; D gene unclear. Trimming cost V 5 bases and J 2 bases, with 14 bases left between them. CDR3 length: 14 residues. The germline CDR1 and CDR2 sequences are SGHTS and YDEGEE. This CDR3 is CASRRTPKTYEQYF. The CDR3 DNA follows: TGTGCCAGCAGGCGCACACCGAAAACCTACGAGCAGTACTTC.

This clonotype was seen repeatedly, ten times or more. The chain employs TRBV28 and TRBJ2-2; D possibly corresponds to TRBD1 (6 bases). The V gene lost 3 bases and the J gene lost 7 bases, with 18 bases spanning the gap. The CDR3 runs 16 residues. CDR1 MDHEN and CDR2 SYDVKM come from the germline V gene. The CDR3 spells CASSFNRVFHGGELFF. The CDR3 DNA follows: TGTGCCAGCAGTTTTAACAGGGTATTTCATGGCGGGGAGCTGTTTTTT.

The table lists this clonotype with many counts. This chain links TRBV28 with TRBJ2-3; D gene unclear. The ends were cut back, 1 base at V and 0 bases at J, with 11 bases in the middle. The CDR3 covers 16 residues. Germline V CDR1 and CDR2: MDHEN, SYDVKM. This CDR3 reads CASSLFRTASTDTQYF. The CDR3 bases are TGTGCCAGCAGTTTATTTAGAACAGCAAGCACAGATACGCAGTATTTT.

Comments on this clonotype: A junction boundary mismatches the germline segment, possibly from a read error. The chain has TRBV27 and TRBJ2-1; TRBD2 is a possible D gene (6 bases). CDR3 length: 12 residues. The germline V gene encodes CDR1 MNHEY and CDR2 SMNVEV (reference sequence). CDR3 sequence reads: CAISVPGVGQFF. CDR3 sequence (DNA): TGTGCCATCAGTGTGCCGGGAGTTGGGCAGTTCTTC.

This clonotype was seen repeatedly, ten times or more. The chain couples TRBV20-1 to TRBJ2-3; D might be TRBD2 (6 bases). The CDR3 extends over 15 amino acids. The V and J ends lost 3 bases and 2 bases respectively, with 15 bases between them. The germline CDR1 and CDR2 sequences are DFQATT and SNEGSKA (reference sequence). CDR3 sequence: CSARILAGFTDTQYF. CDR3 DNA: TGCAGTGCTAGGATTCTTGCGGGATTCACAGATACGCAGTATTTT.

The genes are TRBV30 and TRBJ2-7, with TRBD2 matching over 7 bases. In germline, CDR1 is GTSNPN, CDR2 SVGIG (reference sequence). The CDR3 runs 14 residues. V trimming: 2 bases; J trimming: 0 bases; junction bases outside the gene matches: 4. The CDR3 region is CAWSSGTISYEQYF. In DNA form, the CDR3 reads TGTGCCTGGAGTTCCGGGACTATCTCCTACGAGCAGTACTTC. Full variable domain (outside the CDR3, taken from reference TRBV30 and TRBJ2-7): SQTIHQWPATLVQPVGSPLSLECTVEGTSNPNLYWYRQAAGRGLQLLFYSVGIGQISSEVPQNLSASRPQDRQFILSSKKLLLSDSGFYLCAWSSGTISYEQYFGPGTRLTVT.

This clonotype came up a few times. The gene calls are TRBV2 and TRBJ2-6; 11 nucleotides agree with TRBD2. The V gene end was trimmed by 6 bases and the J gene end by 4 bases; junction bases not matched to a gene: 8. The CDR3 sequence is 17 residues long. Germline V gene data show CDR1 as SNHLY and CDR2 as FYNNEI. CDR3 loop: CASRLTSGMGGANVLTF. DNA for the CDR3: TGTGCCAGCAGGCTGACTAGCGGGATGGGCGGGGCCAACGTCCTGACTTTC. The full variable domain, completed using reference TRBV2 and TRBJ2-6, is EPEVTQTPSHQVTQMGQEVILRCVPISNHLYFYWYRQILGQKVEFLVSFYNNEISEKSEIFDDQFSVERPDGSNFTLKIRSTKLEDSAMYFCASRLTSGMGGANVLTFGAGSRLTVL.

CDR3 DNA sequence: TGTGCCACGAGGACGGACTACACTGAAGCTTTCTTT. Translation: CATRTDYTEAFF. The V gene is TRBV6-2 or TRBV6-3, the J gene TRBJ1-1; D gene ambiguous. V gave up 10 bases and J gave up 3 bases, with 12 bases separating them. Germline V gene sequence: CDR1 MNHEY, CDR2 SVGEGT. This CDR3 contains 12 residues.

Points on this clonotype: A read error is possible here, since a much larger clone lies one base away. The gene calls are TRBV28 and TRBJ2-7; D could derive from TRBD1 or TRBD2 (5 bases each). This CDR3 contains 14 residues. Looked up from germline, CDR1 is MDHEN and CDR2 is SYDVKM. CDR3 protein: CASSLIRGPYEQHF. CDR3 DNA sequence: TGTGCCAGCAGTTTAATTAGGGGACCCTACGAGCAGCACTTC.

This clonotype was recorded at least ten times. The V gene is TRBV28, the J gene TRBJ2-1, with 7 bases lining up with TRBD1. The CDR3 loop spans 13 amino acids. CDR1 MDHEN and CDR2 SYDVKM come from the germline V gene. V gave up 5 bases and J gave up 8 bases; unmatched junction bases: 6. Here the CDR3 reads CASSLDREDEQFF. The CDR3 coding sequence is TGTGCCAGCAGTCTAGACAGGGAAGATGAGCAGTTCTTC.

The chain employs TRBV7-9 and TRBJ2-2; D call uncertain. V lost 1 base and J 2 bases, leaving 11 bases between the germline ends. This CDR3 is built from 16 residues. CDR1 is SEHNR and CDR2 is FQNEAQ in the germline V gene (reference sequence). CDR3 residues: CASSLGPGDNTGELFF. DNA of the CDR3: TGTGCCAGCAGCTTAGGGCCTGGCGACAACACCGGGGAGCTGTTTTTT.

In its sample, this clonotype was seen many times. This chain connects TRBV28 to TRBJ2-3, with 8 bases that match TRBD2. This CDR3 comprises 17 residues. Germline V gene data show CDR1 as MDHEN and CDR2 as SYDVKM. V shed 6 bases and J 2 bases; nucleotides not matched to a gene: 13. The chain's CDR3 is CASSPAWVAGHTDTQYF. DNA of the CDR3: TGTGCCAGCAGCCCTGCGTGGGTAGCGGGACACACAGATACGCAGTATTTT. Full variable domain (rest looked up from reference TRBV28 and TRBJ2-3): DVKVTQSSRYLVKRTGEKVFLECVQDMDHENMFWYRQDPGLGLRLIYFSYDVKMKEKGDIPEGYSVSREKKERFSLILESASTNQTSMYLCASSPAWVAGHTDTQYFGPGTRLTVL.

The sample holds a few counts of this clonotype. This CDR3 reads CASSPIHRAGYTF. DNA for the CDR3: TGCGCCAGCAGCCCGATTCACAGGGCTGGCTACACCTTC. The chain carries TRBV4-1 and TRBJ1-2; maybe TRBD1 (6 bases). Germline values: CDR1 MGHRA, CDR2 YSYEKL. V shed 4 bases and J shed 7 bases, with 13 bases lying between them. This CDR3 is 13 amino acids long.

In its sample, this clonotype was seen many times. The DNA for the CDR3 is TGTGCCAGCGCGACAGGTAGCTCCTACGAGCAGTACTTC. It specifies CASATGSSYEQYF. The chain is built from TRBV7-2 and TRBJ2-7; maybe TRBD1 (6 bases). Looked up from germline, CDR1 is SGHTA and CDR2 is FQGNSA. The CDR3 is made up of 13 amino acids. The V end was cut by 8 bases, the J end by 0 bases, with 11 bases between.

This CDR3 reads CASSFHTSEAFF. The CDR3 DNA reads TGTGCCAGCAGCTTTCACACCTCGGAGGCTTTCTTT. This rearrangement joins TRBV7-9 to TRBJ1-1; D gene unclear. V lost 3 bases to trimming and J lost 11 bases, with 13 bases between them. The CDR3 is 12 residues long. Germline V gives CDR1 SEHNR, CDR2 FQNEAQ (reference sequence). The full variable domain, with the rest looked up from reference TRBV7-9 and TRBJ1-1, is DTGVSQNPRHKITKRGQNVTFRCDPISEHNRLYWYRQTLGQGPEFLTYFQNEAQLEKSRLLSDRFSAERPKGSFSTLEIQRTEQGDSAMYLCASSFHTSEAFFGQGTRLTVV.

The chain links TRBV15 to TRBJ1-5, with 9 bases lining up with TRBD1. Germline assignment: CDR1 LNHNV and CDR2 YYDKDF (reference sequence). There are 15 residues in the CDR3. J gave up 10 bases and V 3 bases, and 10 bases lay outside the gene matches. The CDR3 DNA sequence: TGTGCCACCAGCAGCTCTGACAGGGGGGAATATCCCCAGCATTTT. Residues: CATSSSDRGEYPQHF. Supplemented by reference TRBV15 and TRBJ1-5, the full variable domain reads DAMVIQNPRYQVTQFGKPVTLSCSQTLNHNVMYWYQQKSSQAPKLLFHYYDKDFNNEADTPDNFQSRRPNTSFCFLDIRSPGLGDTAMYLCATSSSDRGEYPQHFGDGTRLSIL.